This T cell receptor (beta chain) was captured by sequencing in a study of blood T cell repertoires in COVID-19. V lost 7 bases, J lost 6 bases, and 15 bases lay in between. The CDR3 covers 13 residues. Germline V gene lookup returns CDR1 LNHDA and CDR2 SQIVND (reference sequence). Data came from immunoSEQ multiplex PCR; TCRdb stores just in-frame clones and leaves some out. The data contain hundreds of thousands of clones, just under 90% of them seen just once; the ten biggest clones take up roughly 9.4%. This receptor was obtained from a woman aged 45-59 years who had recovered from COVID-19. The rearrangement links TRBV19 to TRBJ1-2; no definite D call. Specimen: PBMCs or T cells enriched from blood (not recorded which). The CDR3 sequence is CASIGRESDGYTF. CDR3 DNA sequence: TGTGCCAGTATTGGCCGTGAAAGTGATGGCTACACCTTC.